One and the same sample provided the 9 T cell receptor beta chains below, sequenced in a study of blood T cell repertoires in COVID-19. Repertoires were generated with immunoSEQ multiplex PCR, while TCRdb's copy carries only in-frame clones and drops some. The sample carries some 500,000 clones, approximately 88% recorded once. Sequencing used peripheral blood. The source of these receptors is a woman between 50 and 59 years old with COVID-19, enrolled during active disease.

The gene calls are TRBV12-3 or TRBV12-4 and TRBJ1-1; D possibly corresponds to TRBD1 (5 bases). This CDR3 is built from 13 residues. The V end was cut by 6 bases, the J end by 6 bases, with 14 bases between. The CDR3 loop reads CASSPSGLAEAFF. The DNA of the CDR3 is TGTGCCAGCAGCCCATCAGGGTTGGCTGAAGCTTTCTTT.

The gene calls are TRBV30 and TRBJ1-2; a weak D match, TRBD1 (6 bases). There are 14 residues in the CDR3. The V end was cut by 0 bases, the J end by 9 bases, with 17 bases between. Germline CDR1 is GTSNPN and CDR2 is SVGIG (reference sequence). Written as DNA, the CDR3 is TGTGCCTGGAGTGTTACCGGGACAAGTCGCAGCTACACCTTC. This translates into CAWSVTGTSRSYTF.

The chain links TRBV5-1 to TRBJ1-1, with 11 nucleotides matching TRBD1. The germline CDR1 and CDR2 sequences are SGHRS and YFSETQ. The CDR3 has 16 residues. The V segment lost 3 bases and the J segment 3 bases; nucleotides outside the gene matches: 7. In DNA form, the CDR3 reads TGCGCCAGCAGCTCTTGGCCGGGACAGGGGGACACTGAAGCTTTCTTT. This sequence encodes CASSSWPGQGDTEAFF. Based on the CDR3 plus reference TRBV5-1 and TRBJ1-1, the full variable domain is KAGVTQTPRYLIKTRGQQVTLSCSPISGHRSVSWYQQTPGQGLQFLFEYFSETQRNKGNFPGRFSGRQFSNSRSEMNVSTLELGDSALYLCASSSWPGQGDTEAFFGQGTRLTVV.

This rearrangement joins TRBV7-8 to TRBJ1-2, with D possibly TRBD1 on 6 matching bases. Germline loops: CDR1 SGHVS, CDR2 FQNEAQ. The V gene lost 6 bases and the J gene lost 0 bases, with 17 bases spanning the gap. This CDR3 has 16 residues. CDR3 loop: CASSSRGGVANYGYTF. The CDR3 DNA reads TGTGCCAGCAGTTCAAGAGGGGGAGTTGCTAACTATGGCTACACCTTC.

This chain links TRBV5-1 with TRBJ1-6; possible D gene TRBD1, 6 bases. Germline values: CDR1 SGHRS, CDR2 YFSETQ. Trimming removed 4 bases at V and 14 bases at J, with 13 bases between. The CDR3 covers 12 residues. CDR3 in DNA: TGCGCCAGCAGCCTCATCAGGGGATCCCTCCACTTT. Protein product: CASSLIRGSLHF. Full variable domain (rest looked up from reference TRBV5-1 and TRBJ1-6): KAGVTQTPRYLIKTRGQQVTLSCSPISGHRSVSWYQQTPGQGLQFLFEYFSETQRNKGNFPGRFSGRQFSNSRSEMNVSTLELGDSALYLCASSLIRGSLHFGNGTRLTVT.

The chain carries TRBV4-1 and TRBJ2-5, with TRBD2 matching 8 bases. The CDR3 runs to 15 residues. Germline V lookup: CDR1 MGHRA, CDR2 YSYEKL. The ends lost 1 base at V and 5 bases at J; junction bases unmatched: 6. CDR3 DNA sequence: TGCGCCAGCAGCCAAGGAGTAGGCGGGGGGGAGACCCAGTACTTC. This encodes CASSQGVGGGETQYF.

This clone came up a few times. The same CDR3 arises from other DNA sequences in this sample as well. This rearrangement joins TRBV5-1 to TRBJ2-3; possibly TRBD2 for D (6 bases). The CDR3 has 15 amino acids. Trimming took 4 bases from V and 0 from J, leaving 12 bases between them. CDR1 is SGHRS, CDR2 YFSETQ, per germline. DNA of the CDR3: TGCGCCAGCAGCCCCGGGGGAACAAGCACAGATACGCAGTATTTT. Translation: CASSPGGTSTDTQYF.

This clone came up once. The gene calls are TRBV10-2 and TRBJ1-2; 7 bases agree with TRBD1. Germline values: CDR1 WSHSY, CDR2 SAAADI. V shed 6 bases, J shed 3 bases, and the junction held 7 bases outside the gene matches. This CDR3 spans 14 amino acids. The DNA of the CDR3 is TGCGCCAGCAGGGCCACAGGGGATGACTATGGCTACACCTTC. Its protein is CASRATGDDYGYTF.

V gene TRBV5-5 combines with J gene TRBJ2-1; 10 bases agree with TRBD2. The V and J ends lost 4 bases and 2 bases, in that order; junction bases with no gene match: 3. The CDR3 has 15 residues. The V gene's germline CDR1 is SGHKS and CDR2 YYEKEE (reference sequence). The CDR3 DNA sequence: TGTGCCAGCAGCCTAGCGGGGGACCCCTACAATGAGCAGTTCTTC. It translates to CASSLAGDPYNEQFF.